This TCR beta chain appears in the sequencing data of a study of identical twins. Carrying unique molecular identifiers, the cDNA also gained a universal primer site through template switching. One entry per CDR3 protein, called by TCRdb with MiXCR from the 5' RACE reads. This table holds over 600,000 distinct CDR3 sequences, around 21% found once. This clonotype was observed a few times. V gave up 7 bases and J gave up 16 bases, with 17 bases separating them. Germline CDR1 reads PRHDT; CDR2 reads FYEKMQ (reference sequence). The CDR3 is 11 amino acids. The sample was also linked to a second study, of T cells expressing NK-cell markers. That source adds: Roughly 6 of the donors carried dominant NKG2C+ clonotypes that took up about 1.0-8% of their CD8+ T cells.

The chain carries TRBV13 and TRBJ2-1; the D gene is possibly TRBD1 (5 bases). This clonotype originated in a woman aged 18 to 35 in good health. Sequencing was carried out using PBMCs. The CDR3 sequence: CASTVDSRTFF. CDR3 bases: TGTGCCAGCACCGTAGACAGCCGTACCTTCTTC.